These 29 T cell receptor beta chains share one sample of origin, sequenced in a study of cytomegalovirus exposure and HLA in healthy donors. Primers for the PCR totalled 60 Vbeta and 13 Jbeta. This table comes from immunoSEQ multiplex PCR, and its TCRdb copy is limited to in-frame clones, with some not included. This table has roughly 130,000 clones, 55% to 75% appearing once. Material for sequencing was PBMCs. The receptors were gathered from a man aged 25-45 years in good health and CMV-seropositive.

This rearrangement joins TRBV5-1 to TRBJ2-7; TRBD2 agrees at 11 bases. Trimming took 4 bases from V and 2 from J; bases not matched to a gene: 5. Germline V gene sequence: CDR1 SGHRS, CDR2 YFSETQ. This CDR3 contains 15 residues. The CDR3, as DNA: TGCGCCAGCAGCCCTTCTAGCGGGAGGACCTACGAGCAGTACTTC. Protein sequence: CASSPSSGRTYEQYF.

The table lists this clone with a few counts. The chain combines TRBV7-3 with TRBJ2-3, with a tentative D call TRBD2 (5 bases). With 4 bases removed from V and 2 bases from J, the gap between germline ends came to 19 bases. This CDR3 comprises 17 residues. The V gene's germline CDR1 is SGHTA and CDR2 FQGTGA. CDR3 sequence (DNA): TGTGCCAGCAGCTACGCGGGTGGCCCCGGCCCCACAGATACGCAGTATTTT. It translates to CASSYAGGPGPTDTQYF.

The rearrangement links TRBV6-6 to TRBJ2-1; tentative D call: TRBD2 (6 bases). The CDR3 spans 13 residues. V was pared by 6 bases and J by 8 bases, with 14 bases between. The germline CDR1 and CDR2 sequences are MNHNY and SVGAGI (reference sequence). DNA of the CDR3: TGTGCCAGCAGGGGACGGCGGGACCATGAGCAGTTCTTC. This gives the protein CASRGRRDHEQFF.

This rearrangement joins TRBV15 to TRBJ1-5; 10 nucleotides agree with TRBD1. CDR1 LNHNV and CDR2 YYDKDF come from the germline V gene (reference sequence). This CDR3 is 16 amino acids long. Trimming removed 4 bases from V and 6 bases from J; junction bases left unmatched: 9. The CDR3 reads CATSKRHGQGGQPQHF. The CDR3, as DNA: TGTGCCACCAGCAAGAGACACGGACAGGGGGGTCAGCCCCAGCATTTT.

The rearrangement joins TRBV6-1 to TRBJ2-4; possibly TRBD2 for D (6 bases). Germline V gene data show CDR1 as MNHNS and CDR2 as SASEGT. Trimming took off 10 bases at V and 7 bases at J, with 23 bases between the two ends. The CDR3 totals 15 residues. CDR3: CATNLFGGAGNIQYF. CDR3 nucleotide sequence: TGTGCCACCAACTTATTCGGGGGAGCTGGGAACATTCAGTACTTC.

V and J are TRBV7-9 and TRBJ2-5; 7 positions match TRBD2. CDR1 SEHNR and CDR2 FQNEAQ come from the germline V gene (reference sequence). J lost 3 bases, V lost 5 bases, and 3 bases had no gene match. The CDR3 loop spans 13 amino acids. The CDR3 bases are TGTGCCAGCAGCCTAGGGACTAAAGAGACCCAGTACTTC. Protein product: CASSLGTKETQYF. The whole variable domain, filled in from reference TRBV7-9 and TRBJ2-5, reads DTGVSQNPRHKITKRGQNVTFRCDPISEHNRLYWYRQTLGQGPEFLTYFQNEAQLEKSRLLSDRFSAERPKGSFSTLEIQRTEQGDSAMYLCASSLGTKETQYFGPGTRLLVL.

The chain uses TRBV6-6 and TRBJ2-7; 7 bases fit TRBD2. Germline values: CDR1 MNHNY, CDR2 SVGAGI (reference sequence). J gave up 1 base and V 8 bases, and 8 bases lay outside the gene matches. The CDR3 runs 14 residues. The CDR3 protein is CASGGQRGSYEQYF. The CDR3 bases are TGTGCCAGCGGGGGTCAGCGGGGATCCTACGAGCAGTACTTC.

This clone was picked up a small number of times. The chain links TRBV4-3 to TRBJ2-7; 8 nucleotides agree with TRBD2. After removal of 0 bases from V and 2 bases from J, the junction contained 9 bases not matched to a gene. CDR1 is LGHNA and CDR2 is YSLEER in the germline V gene. The CDR3 length is 17 residues. The CDR3 DNA follows: TGCGCCAGCAGCCAAGAGTGGCTGTCGGGACTAGCCTACGAGCAGTACTTC. Its protein is CASSQEWLSGLAYEQYF.

The rearrangement joins TRBV11-3 to TRBJ2-1; 8 positions agree with TRBD2. V lost 5 bases, J lost 8 bases, and 23 bases stayed unmatched. The CDR3 contains 19 residues. Germline values: CDR1 SGHNT, CDR2 YENEEA. The CDR3 here is CASSPPQAFYSGIRDEQFF. The CDR3 DNA follows: TGTGCCAGCAGCCCCCCCCAGGCCTTCTATAGCGGGATACGCGATGAGCAGTTCTTC. The whole variable domain, remainder taken from reference TRBV11-3 and TRBJ2-1, is EAGVVQSPRYKIIEKKQPVAFWCNPISGHNTLYWYLQNLGQGPELLIRYENEEAVDDSQLPKDRFSAERLKGVDSTLKIQPAELGDSAVYLCASSPPQAFYSGIRDEQFFGPGTRLTVL.

The chain's CDR3 is CASSGASGRGYEQYF. The DNA for the CDR3 is TGTGCCAGCAGCGGGGCTAGCGGGAGAGGATACGAGCAGTACTTC. V usage is TRBV28 and J usage is TRBJ2-7; 10 bases map to TRBD2. Losses at the gene ends were 6 bases for V and 4 bases for J; bases not matched to a gene: 9. Per the germline V gene, CDR1 is MDHEN and CDR2 is SYDVKM. The CDR3 has 15 amino acids.

The V and J genes are TRBV28 and TRBJ1-2; TRBD1 matches 8 bases. The CDR3 is made up of 14 amino acids. V shed 5 bases, J shed 1 base, and the junction held 3 bases outside the gene matches. Germline lookup yields CDR1 MDHEN and CDR2 SYDVKM. The CDR3 coding sequence is TGTGCCAGCAGTACCGGACAGGGTAACTATGGCTACACCTTC. Translated, it gives CASSTGQGNYGYTF.

V gene TRBV29-1 combines with J gene TRBJ2-1, with TRBD2 identical over 7 bases. CDR3 size: 15 residues. The V gene's germline CDR1 is SQVTM and CDR2 ANQGSEA. V dropped 3 bases and J dropped 3; count of bases not matched to a gene: 8. The CDR3 nucleotides read TGCAGCGTTGAGCCCGGGGAGGGACTCTACAATGAGCAGTTCTTC. This codes for CSVEPGEGLYNEQFF.

The chain joins TRBV5-4 to TRBJ1-2; 7 bases align to TRBD1. The ends lost 4 bases at V and 3 bases at J; junction bases unmatched: 6. The CDR3 is 14 amino acids. The germline gives CDR1 SGHNT, CDR2 YYREEE (reference sequence). CDR3 in amino acids: CASSPRGGDYGYTF. In nucleotides, the CDR3 is TGTGCCAGCAGCCCCCGAGGGGGCGACTATGGCTACACCTTC. Full variable domain (remainder filled in from reference TRBV5-4 and TRBJ1-2): ETGVTQSPTHLIKTRGQQVTLRCSSQSGHNTVSWYQQALGQGPQFIFQYYREEENGRGNFPPRFSGLQFPNYSSELNVNALELDDSALYLCASSPRGGDYGYTFGSGTRLTVV.

The rearrangement links TRBV9 to TRBJ1-4, with 10 bases aligning to TRBD1. The CDR3 length is 17 residues. CDR1 is SGDLS, CDR2 YYNGEE, per germline. The J segment lost 5 bases and the V segment lost 0 bases, leaving 7 bases of the junction unmatched. The CDR3 region has the DNA TGTGCCAGCAGCGTAGGGAACTCGGGACAGGGGAATGAAAAACTGTTTTTT. Its translation is CASSVGNSGQGNEKLFF.

J is TRBJ2-3 and V is TRBV2; 11 bases match TRBD2. Looked up from germline, CDR1 is SNHLY and CDR2 is FYNNEI. This CDR3 spans 17 amino acids. The junction had 12 bases not matched to a gene; V was cut back by 6 bases and J by 4 bases. In DNA, the CDR3 is TGTGCCAGCAGCCACATAAACCTAGCGGGAGGTCCAGATACGCAGTATTTT. Translation gives CASSHINLAGGPDTQYF.

The chain links TRBV7-3 to TRBJ2-1, with 8 bases aligning to TRBD2. The trim removed 3 bases at V and 5 bases at J, leaving 6 bases unmatched. CDR3 size: 15 residues. The germline V gene encodes CDR1 SGHTA and CDR2 FQGTGA. CDR3 sequence (DNA): TGTGCCAGCAGCTTGTGGGGGACTAGGGACAATGAGCAGTTCTTC. It specifies CASSLWGTRDNEQFF.

This clone was seen a single time. The rearrangement links TRBV9 to TRBJ2-2; TRBD2 might be the D (5 bases). With 4 bases removed from V and 10 bases from J, the gap between germline ends came to 17 bases. The CDR3 extends over 14 amino acids. Germline V gene data show CDR1 as SGDLS and CDR2 as YYNGEE. CDR3 in amino acids: CASSPRPGLLELFF. CDR3 nucleotides: TGTGCCAGCAGCCCTCGCCCGGGATTGTTGGAGCTGTTTTTT.

The chain links TRBV7-3 to TRBJ2-7, with D maybe TRBD2 (5 bases). V was cut by 3 bases and J by 6 bases, with 12 bases left in between. The CDR3 is 13 residues long. Germline V gene lookup returns CDR1 SGHTA and CDR2 FQGTGA. CDR3 bases: TGTGCCAGCAGCTTGGGTCGGGATAGCGAGCAGTACTTC. This codes for CASSLGRDSEQYF.

The V gene is TRBV7-6, the J gene TRBJ2-3; 10 nucleotides line up with TRBD1. V was clipped by 1 base and J by 6 bases; unmatched bases: 4. Per germline, CDR1 SGHVS and CDR2 FNYEAQ. The CDR3 loop spans 15 amino acids. This chain's CDR3 is CASSLDAGQGDTQYF. In nucleotides, the CDR3 is TGTGCCAGCAGCTTAGACGCGGGACAGGGGGATACGCAGTATTTT. Full variable domain (outside the CDR3, taken from reference TRBV7-6 and TRBJ2-3): GAGVSQSPRYKVTKRGQDVALRCDPISGHVSLYWYRQALGQGPEFLTYFNYEAQQDKSGLPNDRFSAERPEGSISTLTIQRTEQRDSAMYRCASSLDAGQGDTQYFGPGTRLTVL.

J is TRBJ2-1 and V is TRBV4-3; D might be TRBD2 (6 bases). CDR1 is LGHNA, CDR2 YSLEER, per germline. This CDR3 contains 17 residues. V dropped 4 bases and J dropped 7 bases, with 23 bases sitting between them. In DNA form, the CDR3 reads TGCGCCAGCAGCCGTCCTGCCGGGACTGGGCTTTTAAATGAGCAGTTCTTC. Amino acid sequence: CASSRPAGTGLLNEQFF.

The gene calls are TRBV4-2 and TRBJ2-5, with TRBD1 matching over 11 bases. The CDR3 has 16 amino acids. Germline lookup yields CDR1 LGHNA and CDR2 YNFKEQ. Trimming took 1 base from V and 5 from J; bases not matched to a gene: 6. The CDR3 protein is CASSQGRTGGAETQYF. The CDR3 bases are TGTGCCAGCAGCCAAGGCCGGACAGGGGGCGCGGAGACCCAGTACTTC.

The chain carries TRBV19 and TRBJ2-5; 8 bases are a match to TRBD2. With V trimmed by 5 bases and J by 5 bases, 13 bases remained unmatched. The CDR3 contains 16 residues. Germline-derived CDR1 and CDR2 are LNHDA and SQIVND (reference sequence). DNA for the CDR3: TGTGCCAGTAGTGCCCGCCCGGGACTAGGGGAGGAGACCCAGTACTTC. Translating it yields CASSARPGLGEETQYF.

The rearrangement links TRBV7-2 to TRBJ2-1; TRBD1 aligns across 9 bases. V was clipped by 4 bases and J by 8 bases; unmatched bases: 6. The CDR3 runs to 14 residues. CDR1 is SGHTA, CDR2 FQGNSA, per germline. The CDR3 nucleotides read TGTGCCAGCAGCTCTAGACAGGGGGATGATGAGCAGTTCTTC. Protein product: CASSSRQGDDEQFF.

V gene TRBV5-1 combines with J gene TRBJ2-7; the D is unclear. V gave up 7 bases and J gave up 5 bases, with 16 bases separating them. Germline CDR1 is SGHRS and CDR2 is YFSETQ. This CDR3 spans 13 amino acids. The CDR3 nucleotides read TGCGCCAGCTCTCGGGTATTGTTAGACGAGCAGTACTTC. Its protein product is CASSRVLLDEQYF.

This chain links TRBV5-6 with TRBJ2-7; TRBD2 is a possible D gene (5 bases). Germline V gene lookup returns CDR1 SGHDT and CDR2 YYEEEE. This CDR3 has 16 residues. The V gene lost 5 bases and the J gene lost 0 bases, with 18 bases spanning the gap. DNA for the CDR3: TGTGCCAGCAGACCGTGGTGGCGGGTGAGCTCCTACGAGCAGTACTTC. Its protein product is CASRPWWRVSSYEQYF.

The V gene is TRBV5-4, the J gene TRBJ1-2; D unresolved. This CDR3 spans 14 amino acids. V lost 4 bases and J 2 bases, leaving 12 bases between the germline ends. CDR1 and CDR2 (germline): SGHNT, YYREEE (reference sequence). CDR3 sequence reads: CASSLGAANYGYTF. In nucleotides, the CDR3 is TGTGCCAGCAGCCTGGGAGCAGCGAACTATGGCTACACCTTC.

This clone has a handful of counts. J is TRBJ2-3 and V is TRBV4-2; weak D call: TRBD1 (5 bases). Germline V lookup: CDR1 LGHNA, CDR2 YNFKEQ. CDR3 size: 13 residues. The V end was cut by 4 bases, the J end by 4 bases, with 9 bases between. CDR3 bases: TGTGCCAGCAGCCCGCAAGGGGCAGATACGCAGTATTTT. The encoded protein is CASSPQGADTQYF.

J is TRBJ2-2 and V is TRBV9; 7 bases match TRBD2. The CDR3 consists of 15 residues. Germline V gene lookup returns CDR1 SGDLS and CDR2 YYNGEE. Trimming at V came to 0 bases and at J to 7 bases, leaving 6 bases not matched to a gene. This CDR3 is CASSVGTRGVGELFF. CDR3 nucleotides: TGTGCCAGCAGCGTAGGGACTAGGGGTGTCGGGGAGCTGTTTTTT. Using reference TRBV9 and TRBJ2-2 for the parts outside the CDR3, the full variable domain is DSGVTQTPKHLITATGQRVTLRCSPRSGDLSVYWYQQSLDQGLQFLIQYYNGEERAKGNILERFSAQQFPDLHSELNLSSLELGDSALYFCASSVGTRGVGELFFGEGSRLTVL.

This clone has only a few counts. The chain recombines TRBV29-1 with TRBJ2-5; 11 nucleotides line up with TRBD1. CDR3 size: 13 residues. Germline V lookup: CDR1 SQVTM, CDR2 ANQGSEA. V was pared by 8 bases and J by 4 bases, with 6 bases of the junction left unmatched. The CDR3: CSLGQGALETQYF. For the CDR3, the DNA is TGCAGCCTCGGACAGGGGGCTTTAGAGACCCAGTACTTC.